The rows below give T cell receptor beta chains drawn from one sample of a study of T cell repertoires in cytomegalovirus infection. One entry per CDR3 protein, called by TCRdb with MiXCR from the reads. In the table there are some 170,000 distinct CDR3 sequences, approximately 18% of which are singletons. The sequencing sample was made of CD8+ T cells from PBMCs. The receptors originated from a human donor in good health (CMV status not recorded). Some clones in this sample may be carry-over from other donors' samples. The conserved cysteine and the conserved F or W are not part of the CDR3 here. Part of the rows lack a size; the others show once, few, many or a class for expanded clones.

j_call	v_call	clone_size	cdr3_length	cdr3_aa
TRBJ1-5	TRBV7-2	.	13	ASSLAAGTNQPQH
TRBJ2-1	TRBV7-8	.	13	ASSFGGGEDNEQF
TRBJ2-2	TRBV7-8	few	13	ASSSEAGHTGELF
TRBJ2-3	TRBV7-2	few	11	ASSQGPLDTQY
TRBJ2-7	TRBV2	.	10	ASFQVPYEQY
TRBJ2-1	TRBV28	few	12	ASSLYREESEQF
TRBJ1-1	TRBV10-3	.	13	AISESNRGATEAF
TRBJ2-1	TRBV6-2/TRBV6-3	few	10	ASTRGYNEQF
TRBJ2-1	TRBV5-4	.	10	ASSLGDRERF
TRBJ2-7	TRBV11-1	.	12	ASSTPGEEHEQY
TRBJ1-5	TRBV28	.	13	ASSFGSNSNQPQH
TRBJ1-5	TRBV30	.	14	AWSPGTTYSNQPQH
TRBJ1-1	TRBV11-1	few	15	ASSSRTGVSLNTEAF
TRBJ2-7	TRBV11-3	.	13	ASSLDKGASYEQY
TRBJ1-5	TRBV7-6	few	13	ASSLKGGSNQPQH
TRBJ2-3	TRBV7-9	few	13	ASSPGGSLMNTQY
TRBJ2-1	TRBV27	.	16	ASSRRRLASSSYNEQF
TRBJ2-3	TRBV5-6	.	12	ASSLEGNTDTQY
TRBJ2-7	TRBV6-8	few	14	ASSYSPGTGSYEQY
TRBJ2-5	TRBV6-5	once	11	ASSISGLETQY
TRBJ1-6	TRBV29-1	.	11	SVQTGRNSPLH
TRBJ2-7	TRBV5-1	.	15	ASSLETGISLSYEQY
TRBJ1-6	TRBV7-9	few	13	ASSLGGLGNSPLH
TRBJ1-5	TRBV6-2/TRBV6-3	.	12	ASSYPSGTQPQH
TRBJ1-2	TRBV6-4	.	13	ASSDSGGALNGYT
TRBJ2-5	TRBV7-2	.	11	ASSGGLKETQY
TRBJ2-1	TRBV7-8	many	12	ASSLRQGTNEQF
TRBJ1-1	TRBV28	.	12	ASSFQGTYTEAF
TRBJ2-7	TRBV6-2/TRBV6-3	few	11	ASSLTGRYEQY
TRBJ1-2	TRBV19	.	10	ASTFGTAGYT
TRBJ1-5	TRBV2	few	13	ASMEGVSSNQPQH
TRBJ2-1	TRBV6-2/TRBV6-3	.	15	ASSDFWSQSSYNEQF
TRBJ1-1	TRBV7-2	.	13	ASSLDRGMNTEAF
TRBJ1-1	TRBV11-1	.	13	ASSLVLETNTEAF
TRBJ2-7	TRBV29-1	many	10	SVRDRMYEQY
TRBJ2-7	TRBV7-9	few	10	ASAGQNYEQY
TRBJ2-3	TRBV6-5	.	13	ASSALAGETDTQY
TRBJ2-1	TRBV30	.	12	AWSGEATYNEQF
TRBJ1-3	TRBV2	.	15	ASSSFGGTSSGNTIY
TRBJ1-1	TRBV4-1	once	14	ASSQDRVFWDTEAF
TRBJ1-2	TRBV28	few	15	ASSSVRDRVSDRGYT
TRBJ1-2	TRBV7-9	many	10	ASNAVGVGYT
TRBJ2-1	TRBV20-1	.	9	SARRGYEQF
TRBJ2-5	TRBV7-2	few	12	ASSLIAEQETQY
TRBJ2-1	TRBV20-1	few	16	SAVGLAGGLFSYNEQF
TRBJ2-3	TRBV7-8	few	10	ASSLIPDTQY
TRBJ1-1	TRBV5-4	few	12	ASNRDRVNTEAF
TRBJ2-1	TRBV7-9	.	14	ASSPRQPASYNEQF
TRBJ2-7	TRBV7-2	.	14	ASSLTVGQGGNEQY
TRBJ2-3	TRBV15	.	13	ATSSPSGGADTQY
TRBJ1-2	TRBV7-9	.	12	ASSRPGFNYGYT
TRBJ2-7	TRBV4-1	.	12	SSSQETAGDEQY